This T cell receptor (beta chain) was retrieved from a study of cytomegalovirus exposure and HLA in healthy donors. Primers for the PCR totalled 60 Vbeta and 13 Jbeta. Produced via immunoSEQ multiplex PCR; TCRdb's table is partial and in-frame only. The sample records around 200,000 clones, around three quarters being singletons. Donors consisted of healthy bone marrow donors. The sample holds a few counts of this clone. Sequenced material: PBMCs. This receptor was identified in a woman under 30 in good health and CMV-seronegative.

CDR3 residues: CASSPQGVRETQYF. CDR3 sequence (DNA): TGCGCCAGCAGCCCGCAGGGGGTTCGAGAGACCCAGTACTTC. The chain uses TRBV5-1 and TRBJ2-5; 7 nucleotides agree with TRBD1. CDR1 is SGHRS and CDR2 is YFSETQ in the germline V gene. The CDR3 extends over 14 amino acids. Trimming removed 4 bases from V and 4 bases from J; junction bases left unmatched: 7.